The 18 T cell receptor beta chains below were found in one sample sequenced in a study of shared clonotypes between healthy human individuals. Naive-designated CD8 cells lacked CD45RO, were positively enriched for CCR7, and omitted terminally differentiated effector memory CD45RA+ cells. Profiling relied on immunoSEQ multiplex PCR, and the TCRdb table lists in-frame clones only, not all of them. The sample lists about 870,000 clones; 92% were seen once. What was sequenced was naive CD8+ T cells sorted from blood. The receptors here all came from a man aged 25-45 years in good health.

The chain links TRBV11-2 to TRBJ2-7, with 11 positions matching TRBD2. V dropped 6 bases and J dropped 0; count of bases not matched to a gene: 7. Germline V gene data show CDR1 as SGHAT and CDR2 as FQNNGV. The CDR3 runs 16 residues. CDR3 sequence reads: CASSQTSGVSSYEQYF. CDR3 nucleotide sequence: TGTGCCAGCAGTCAGACTAGCGGGGTGAGCTCCTACGAGCAGTACTTC.

The genes are TRBV28 and TRBJ2-3; the match to TRBD1 covers 8 bases. This CDR3 contains 15 residues. Trimming removed 11 bases from V and 1 base from J; junction bases left unmatched: 11. Germline V lookup: CDR1 MDHEN, CDR2 SYDVKM. CDR3 sequence: CASETGTGRTDTQYF. CDR3 in DNA: TGTGCCTCGGAGACGGGGACAGGTCGCACAGATACGCAGTATTTT.

J is TRBJ2-7 and V is TRBV29-1; 9 bases map to TRBD1. From germline, CDR1 is SQVTM and CDR2 ANQGSEA. The CDR3 runs 15 residues. Trimming removed 3 bases from V and 2 bases from J; junction bases left unmatched: 8. CDR3 sequence reads: CSVERRTGETYEQYF. CDR3 DNA: TGCAGCGTTGAGCGTCGGACAGGGGAAACCTACGAGCAGTACTTC.

The V and J genes are TRBV6-6 and TRBJ2-3, with TRBD1 matching 9 bases. Per the germline V gene, CDR1 is MNHNY and CDR2 is SVGAGI (reference sequence). The V segment lost 7 bases and the J segment 1 base; nucleotides outside the gene matches: 3. The length of the CDR3 is 14 residues. CDR3 nucleotides: TGTGCCAGCACCTGGACAGGGGGCACAGATACGCAGTATTTT. Protein product: CASTWTGGTDTQYF.

This chain connects TRBV28 to TRBJ2-1; no definite D call. In germline, CDR1 is MDHEN, CDR2 SYDVKM. V shed 3 bases and J shed 9 bases, with 9 bases lying between them. This CDR3 comprises 12 residues. For the CDR3, the DNA is TGTGCCAGCAGTTTCTCGGAACTTGAGCAGTTCTTC. It specifies CASSFSELEQFF.

V usage is TRBV20-1 and J usage is TRBJ2-7; D call uncertain. The CDR3 sequence is 10 residues long. Germline V gene lookup returns CDR1 DFQATT and CDR2 SNEGSKA (reference sequence). V dropped 3 bases and J dropped 6 bases, with 6 bases sitting between them. The CDR3: CSASEIEQYF. In DNA form, the CDR3 reads TGCAGTGCTAGTGAGATCGAGCAGTACTTC.

The chain links TRBV4-1 to TRBJ2-7; D not certain. The V gene lost 5 bases and the J gene lost 6 bases, with 14 bases spanning the gap. The CDR3 length is 13 residues. Germline V gene data show CDR1 as MGHRA and CDR2 as YSYEKL. CDR3 loop: CASSSLSGGEQYF. The CDR3 DNA sequence: TGCGCCAGCAGCTCCCTCTCTGGTGGCGAGCAGTACTTC.

This chain links TRBV11-2 with TRBJ2-3, with TRBD1 matching over 10 bases. With 2 bases clipped from V and 1 base from J, the junction kept 3 bases outside the gene matches. The V gene's germline CDR1 is SGHAT and CDR2 FQNNGV. The CDR3 spans 16 residues. The CDR3 DNA follows: TGTGCCAGCAGCTTACTCGGACAGGGGGGCACAGATACGCAGTATTTT. This codes for CASSLLGQGGTDTQYF.

This clone has only one observation. The chain recombines TRBV9 with TRBJ2-3; 14 bases are shared with TRBD2. J gave up 0 bases and V 3 bases, and 6 bases lay outside the gene matches. CDR1 and CDR2 from the germline V gene are SGDLS and YYNGEE. This CDR3 has 18 residues. CDR3 protein: CASSEGLAGARSTDTQYF. The CDR3, as DNA: TGTGCCAGCAGCGAGGGACTAGCGGGAGCGAGAAGCACAGATACGCAGTATTTT. The full variable domain, with the rest looked up from reference TRBV9 and TRBJ2-3, is DSGVTQTPKHLITATGQRVTLRCSPRSGDLSVYWYQQSLDQGLQFLIQYYNGEERAKGNILERFSAQQFPDLHSELNLSSLELGDSALYFCASSEGLAGARSTDTQYFGPGTRLTVL.

This chain links TRBV5-1 with TRBJ2-2, with TRBD2 as a possible D gene (6 bases). V was cut by 5 bases and J by 0 bases, with 8 bases left in between. The CDR3 has 14 residues. CDR1 and CDR2 from the germline V gene are SGHRS and YFSETQ. CDR3 nucleotides: TGCGCCAGCAGTAGCGGTTCGAACACCGGGGAGCTGTTTTTT. Translated: CASSSGSNTGELFF.

This chain links TRBV6-1 with TRBJ1-1, with a possible D match to TRBD1 (6 bases). The CDR3 runs 18 residues. Germline V CDR1 and CDR2: MNHNS, SASEGT. The V end was cut by 4 bases, the J end by 7 bases, with 28 bases between. The CDR3 DNA is TGTGCCAGCAGTGCTACCCTACAGGTTTGGAGGGGGGAAAATGAAGCTTTCTTT. Residues: CASSATLQVWRGENEAFF.

The J gene is TRBJ2-7, the V gene TRBV29-1, with 13 bases that match TRBD2. CDR3 size: 21 residues. CDR1 SQVTM and CDR2 ANQGSEA come from the germline V gene. Trimming removed 2 bases from V and 0 bases from J; junction bases left unmatched: 19. CDR3 region: CSVEKHILGTSGTRISYEQYF. The CDR3 DNA is TGCAGCGTTGAAAAGCATATACTCGGGACTAGCGGGACCCGGATCTCCTACGAGCAGTACTTC.

The chain combines TRBV4-1 with TRBJ1-1, with a tentative D call TRBD1 (5 bases). The CDR3 length is 18 residues. Germline lookup yields CDR1 MGHRA and CDR2 YSYEKL. V gave up 1 base and J gave up 3 bases, with 21 bases separating them. The CDR3 reads CASSQGQSDTRFYTEAFF. Written as DNA, the CDR3 is TGCGCCAGCAGCCAAGGACAGTCGGACACCCGTTTTTACACTGAAGCTTTCTTT.

This clone was observed once. This chain uses TRBV7-9 with TRBJ2-2; D might be TRBD1 (5 bases). Germline CDR1 reads SEHNR; CDR2 reads FQNEAQ (reference sequence). Trimming shortened V by 7 bases and J by 6 bases, and 18 bases separated the two germline ends. The CDR3 spans 15 residues. The CDR3 DNA follows: TGTGCCAGCAACTCCGACCCTACAGGCCCCGGGGAGCTGTTTTTT. This gives the protein CASNSDPTGPGELFF.

This sequence joins TRBV4-3 and TRBJ2-2, with a possible D match to TRBD1 (6 bases). Between the trimmed V and J ends, which lost 0 bases and 4 bases, there was a span of 9 bases. The CDR3 has 15 residues. Germline V gene data show CDR1 as LGHNA and CDR2 as YSLEER. The DNA of the CDR3 is TGCGCCAGCAGCCAAGATCGAGGGGGCACCGGGGAGCTGTTTTTT. Protein sequence: CASSQDRGGTGELFF.

This sequence joins TRBV6-6 and TRBJ1-5; no clear D. Germline loops: CDR1 MNHNY, CDR2 SVGAGI (reference sequence). The CDR3 is made up of 16 amino acids. Trimming shortened V by 6 bases and J by 0 bases, and 15 bases separated the two germline ends. The CDR3 sequence: CASRVGIAVSNQPQHF. In DNA, the CDR3 is TGTGCCAGCAGAGTTGGTATAGCAGTTAGCAATCAGCCCCAGCATTTT.

The V call is TRBV4-1, the J call TRBJ2-1, with 8 nucleotides matching TRBD2. Germline values: CDR1 MGHRA, CDR2 YSYEKL. The J segment lost 6 bases and the V segment lost 0 bases, leaving 22 bases of the junction unmatched. The CDR3 is 21 amino acids. The CDR3 protein is CASSQDEGEIFAGGGSNEQFF. CDR3 sequence (DNA): TGCGCCAGCAGCCAAGATGAGGGGGAGATTTTCGCGGGAGGTGGGTCCAATGAGCAGTTCTTC.

The chain carries TRBV2 and TRBJ2-7; tentative D call: TRBD2 (6 bases). The CDR3 runs 10 residues. From germline, CDR1 is SNHLY and CDR2 FYNNEI. V lost 11 bases, J lost 7 bases, and 12 bases lay in between. CDR3 region: CASHAGEQYF. DNA of the CDR3: TGTGCCTCCCACGCGGGGGAGCAGTACTTC.